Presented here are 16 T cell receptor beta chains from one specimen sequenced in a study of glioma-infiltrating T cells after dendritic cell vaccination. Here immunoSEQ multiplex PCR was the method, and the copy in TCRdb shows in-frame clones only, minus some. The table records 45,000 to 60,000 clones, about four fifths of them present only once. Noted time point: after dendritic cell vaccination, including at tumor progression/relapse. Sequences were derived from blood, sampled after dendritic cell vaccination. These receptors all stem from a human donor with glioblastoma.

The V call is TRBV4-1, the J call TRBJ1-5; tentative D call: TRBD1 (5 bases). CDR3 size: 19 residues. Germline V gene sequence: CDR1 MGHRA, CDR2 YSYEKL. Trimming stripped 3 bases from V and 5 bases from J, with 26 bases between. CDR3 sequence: CASSHRPVRGGGRDQPQHF. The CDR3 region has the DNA TGCGCCAGCAGCCATCGTCCCGTCCGGGGCGGGGGTAGGGATCAGCCCCAGCATTTT.

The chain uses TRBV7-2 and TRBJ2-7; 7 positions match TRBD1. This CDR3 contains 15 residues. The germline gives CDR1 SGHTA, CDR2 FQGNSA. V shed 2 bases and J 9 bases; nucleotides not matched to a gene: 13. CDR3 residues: CASSLPGQQGRGQYF. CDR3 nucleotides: TGTGCCAGCAGCTTACCCGGACAACAGGGGCGCGGGCAGTACTTC.

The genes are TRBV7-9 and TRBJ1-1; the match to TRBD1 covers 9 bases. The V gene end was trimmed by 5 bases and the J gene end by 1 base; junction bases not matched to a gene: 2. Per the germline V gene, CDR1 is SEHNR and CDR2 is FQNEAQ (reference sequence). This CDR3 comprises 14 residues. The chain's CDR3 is CASSRDRENTEAFF. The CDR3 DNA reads TGTGCCAGCAGCCGGGACAGGGAGAACACTGAAGCTTTCTTT.

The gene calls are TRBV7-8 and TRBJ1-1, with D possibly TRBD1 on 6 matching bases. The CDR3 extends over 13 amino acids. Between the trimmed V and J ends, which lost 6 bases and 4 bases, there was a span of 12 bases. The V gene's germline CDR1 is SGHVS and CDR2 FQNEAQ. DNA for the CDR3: TGTGCCAGCAGTCCGAGGACAGTCACTGAAGCTTTCTTT. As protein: CASSPRTVTEAFF.

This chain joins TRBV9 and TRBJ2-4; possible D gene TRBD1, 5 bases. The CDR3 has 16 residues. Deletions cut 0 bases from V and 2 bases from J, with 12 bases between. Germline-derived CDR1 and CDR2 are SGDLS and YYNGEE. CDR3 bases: TGTGCCAGCAGCGTAGGCGAGACAGAGACCAAAAACATTCAGTACTTC. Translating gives CASSVGETETKNIQYF. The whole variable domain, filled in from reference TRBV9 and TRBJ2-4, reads DSGVTQTPKHLITATGQRVTLRCSPRSGDLSVYWYQQSLDQGLQFLIQYYNGEERAKGNILERFSAQQFPDLHSELNLSSLELGDSALYFCASSVGETETKNIQYFGAGTRLSVL.

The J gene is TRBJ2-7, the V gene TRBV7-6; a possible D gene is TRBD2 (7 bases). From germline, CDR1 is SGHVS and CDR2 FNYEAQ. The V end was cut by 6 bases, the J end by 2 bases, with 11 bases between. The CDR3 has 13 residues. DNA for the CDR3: TGTGCCAGCAGTGGGGGGGCGACCTACGAGCAGTACTTC. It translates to CASSGGATYEQYF.

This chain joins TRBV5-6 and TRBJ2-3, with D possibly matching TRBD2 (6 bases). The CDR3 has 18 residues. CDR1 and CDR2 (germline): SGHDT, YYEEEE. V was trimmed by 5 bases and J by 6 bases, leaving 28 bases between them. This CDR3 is CASSLIRTGTYEGDTQYF. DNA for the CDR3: TGTGCCAGCAGTTTGATCCGAACCGGGACTTATGAGGGTGATACGCAGTATTTT. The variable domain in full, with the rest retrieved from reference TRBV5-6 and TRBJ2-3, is DAGVTQSPTHLIKTRGQQVTLRCSPKSGHDTVSWYQQALGQGPQFIFQYYEEEERQRGNFPDRFSGHQFPNYSSELNVNALLLGDSALYLCASSLIRTGTYEGDTQYFGPGTRLTVL.

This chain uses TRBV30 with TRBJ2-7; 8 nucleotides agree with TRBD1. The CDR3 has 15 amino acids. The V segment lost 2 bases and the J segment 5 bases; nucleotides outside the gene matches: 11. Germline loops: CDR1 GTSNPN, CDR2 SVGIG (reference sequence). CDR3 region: CAWSFLDREKNEQYF. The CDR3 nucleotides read TGTGCCTGGAGTTTCCTGGACAGGGAGAAGAACGAGCAGTACTTC.

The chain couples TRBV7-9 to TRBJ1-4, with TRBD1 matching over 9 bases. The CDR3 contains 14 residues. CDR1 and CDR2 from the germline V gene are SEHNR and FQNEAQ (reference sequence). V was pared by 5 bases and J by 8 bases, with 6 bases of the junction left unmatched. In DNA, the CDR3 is TGTGCCAGCAGCCAGGGACAGGGTGAAGAAAAACTGTTTTTT. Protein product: CASSQGQGEEKLFF.

CDR3 sequence reads: CASSSDGTSGISETQYF. The CDR3 DNA follows: TGCGCCAGCAGCTCTGACGGGACTAGCGGAATCTCGGAGACCCAGTACTTC. J is TRBJ2-5 and V is TRBV5-1; 11 bases match TRBD2. The junction had 12 bases not matched to a gene; V was cut back by 3 bases and J by 5 bases. Germline V gene data show CDR1 as SGHRS and CDR2 as YFSETQ. There are 17 residues in the CDR3.

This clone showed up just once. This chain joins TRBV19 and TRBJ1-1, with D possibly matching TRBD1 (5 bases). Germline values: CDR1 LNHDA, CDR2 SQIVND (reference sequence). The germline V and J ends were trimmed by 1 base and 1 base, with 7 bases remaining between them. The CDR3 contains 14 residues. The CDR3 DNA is TGTGCCAGTAGTATAGGGGGGGAGAACACTGAAGCTTTCTTT. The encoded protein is CASSIGGENTEAFF.

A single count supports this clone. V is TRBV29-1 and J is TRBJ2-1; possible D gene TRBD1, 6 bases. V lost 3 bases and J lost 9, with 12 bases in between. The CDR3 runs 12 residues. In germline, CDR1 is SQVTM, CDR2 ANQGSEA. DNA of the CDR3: TGCAGCGTTGAGGGCAGGGGAGCTGAGCAGTTCTTC. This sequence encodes CSVEGRGAEQFF.

The chain's CDR3 is CASSPLSGGVSNYGYTF. DNA of the CDR3: TGTGCCAGCAGCCCCTTGTCTGGCGGCGTCTCAAACTATGGCTACACCTTC. The genes are TRBV11-2 and TRBJ1-2; D remains unclear. CDR3 length: 17 amino acids. Trimming left V 5 bases short and J 2 bases short, with 21 bases between. Germline V gene sequence: CDR1 SGHAT, CDR2 FQNNGV. The entire variable domain, with the rest obtained from reference TRBV11-2 and TRBJ1-2, is as follows: EAGVAQSPRYKIIEKRQSVAFWCNPISGHATLYWYQQILGQGPKLLIQFQNNGVVDDSQLPKDRFSAERLKGVDSTLKIQPAKLEDSAVYLCASSPLSGGVSNYGYTFGSGTRLTVV.

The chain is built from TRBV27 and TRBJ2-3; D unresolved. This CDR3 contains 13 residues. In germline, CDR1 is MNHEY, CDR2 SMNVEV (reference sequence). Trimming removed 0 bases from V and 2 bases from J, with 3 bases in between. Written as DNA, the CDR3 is TGTGCCAGCAGTTTATCCCTCACAGATACGCAGTATTTT. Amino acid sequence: CASSLSLTDTQYF.

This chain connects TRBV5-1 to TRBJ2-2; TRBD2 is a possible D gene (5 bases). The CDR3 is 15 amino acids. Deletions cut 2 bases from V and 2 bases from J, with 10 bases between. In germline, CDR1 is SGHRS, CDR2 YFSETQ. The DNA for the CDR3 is TGCGCCAGCAGCTTTTCACGGGGAAACACCGGGGAGCTGTTTTTT. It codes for CASSFSRGNTGELFF.

CDR3: CASSQANRGLNEQYF. The CDR3 DNA reads as TGCGCCAGCAGCCAAGCCAACAGGGGGCTCAACGAGCAGTACTTC. The chain uses TRBV4-1 and TRBJ2-7; TRBD1 matches at 9 bases. The CDR3 runs 15 residues. Germline V gene sequence: CDR1 MGHRA, CDR2 YSYEKL. The trim removed 1 base at V and 5 bases at J, leaving 6 bases unmatched.